The clone carrying this T cell receptor (beta chain) has a handful of counts. From RNA transcripts, TCR beta CDR3 regions were amplified. HTBI primers were the set used in a first-round RT-PCR of the TCR CDR3. TCRdb independently ran MiXCR on the multiplex PCR reads; one entry per CDR3 protein. The sample yields 450,000 to 500,000 distinct CDR3 sequences, 20% to 25% seen once. This sample was included in a study of T cells in Graves' hyperthyroidism and ophthalmopathy. Deletions cut 5 bases from V and 5 bases from J, with 9 bases between. The CDR3 runs to 13 residues. Germline loops: CDR1 SGHVS, CDR2 FNYEAQ.

The sample comprised blood. The sequence was collected from a woman between 70 and 85 years old with Graves' ophthalmopathy. The chain uses TRBV7-6 and TRBJ2-2; D uncertain. CDR3 amino acids: CASSPKNTGELFF. CDR3 DNA sequence: TGTGCCAGCAGCCCGAAAAATACCGGGGAGCTGTTTTTT.